These T cell receptor beta chains were read from a single sample in a study of blood T cell repertoires in COVID-19. Sequenced by immunoSEQ multiplex PCR; TCRdb stores in-frame clones only, minus some. The table shows approximately 81,000 clones, with about four fifths occurring only once. Sequences were obtained from peripheral blood. The receptors here all came from a human donor in a cohort sampled during active COVID-19. CDR3s leave out the opening cysteine and the closing phenylalanine or tryptophan. Fields, in order: V gene, J gene, clone size, CDR3 protein. Rows may omit the clone size; those that give it use once, few, many or a size class.

v_call: TRBV19; j_call: TRBJ2-3; clone_size: -; cdr3_aa: ASSRDLGGTDTQY
v_call: TRBV16; j_call: TRBJ2-1; clone_size: -; cdr3_aa: ASSGGLYNEQF
v_call: TRBV25-1; j_call: TRBJ2-5; clone_size: -; cdr3_aa: ASTPRAFGGETQY
v_call: TRBV20-1; j_call: TRBJ2-3; clone_size: -; cdr3_aa: SASLRVTDTQY
v_call: TRBV6-2/TRBV6-3; j_call: TRBJ2-7; clone_size: -; cdr3_aa: ASSYFQGIYEQY
v_call: TRBV27; j_call: TRBJ1-3; clone_size: -; cdr3_aa: ASSPYRDSGNTIY
v_call: TRBV2; j_call: TRBJ1-4; clone_size: -; cdr3_aa: ASRRDRVGDKGEKLF
v_call: TRBV19; j_call: TRBJ2-3; clone_size: -; cdr3_aa: ARLQGSTDTQY
v_call: TRBV19; j_call: TRBJ1-5; clone_size: -; cdr3_aa: ASSIDLRRGRNQPQH
v_call: TRBV12-3/TRBV12-4; j_call: TRBJ1-4; clone_size: -; cdr3_aa: ASRSSEKLF
v_call: TRBV5-8; j_call: TRBJ1-1; clone_size: -; cdr3_aa: ASSLRREAF
v_call: TRBV11-1; j_call: TRBJ2-7; clone_size: -; cdr3_aa: ASSLGQTALDEQY
v_call: TRBV4-3; j_call: TRBJ1-2; clone_size: once; cdr3_aa: ASSQDRGYGYT
v_call: TRBV5-4; j_call: TRBJ2-5; clone_size: -; cdr3_aa: ASSLGASGGTPVTQY
v_call: TRBV2; j_call: TRBJ1-2; clone_size: -; cdr3_aa: ASITPGKYGYT
v_call: TRBV19; j_call: TRBJ2-3; clone_size: -; cdr3_aa: ASSYTSTDTQY
v_call: TRBV5-1; j_call: TRBJ2-6; clone_size: -; cdr3_aa: ASSMGQHSGANVLT
v_call: TRBV19; j_call: TRBJ2-3; clone_size: -; cdr3_aa: ASTDSGAPTDTQY
v_call: TRBV27; j_call: TRBJ1-2; clone_size: -; cdr3_aa: ASSPTDKSDGYT
v_call: TRBV20-1; j_call: TRBJ1-1; clone_size: -; cdr3_aa: SASQELNTEAF
v_call: TRBV4-1; j_call: TRBJ1-5; clone_size: -; cdr3_aa: ASSQEGQVGQPQH
v_call: TRBV15; j_call: TRBJ2-7; clone_size: -; cdr3_aa: ATSKERSSYEQY
v_call: TRBV5-1; j_call: TRBJ2-5; clone_size: once; cdr3_aa: ASSLAKGTRKETQY
v_call: TRBV7-9; j_call: TRBJ1-1; clone_size: -; cdr3_aa: ASSFAENTEAF
v_call: TRBV5-1; j_call: TRBJ2-5; clone_size: -; cdr3_aa: ASGTGTSGGALETQY
v_call: TRBV9; j_call: TRBJ2-3; clone_size: -; cdr3_aa: ASSVSQDTDTQY
v_call: TRBV27; j_call: TRBJ1-5; clone_size: few; cdr3_aa: ASSFRGGPQH
v_call: TRBV18; j_call: TRBJ1-2; clone_size: -; cdr3_aa: ASSPPENYGYT
v_call: TRBV9; j_call: TRBJ1-5; clone_size: few; cdr3_aa: ASSPAVSLGQPQH
v_call: TRBV7-2; j_call: TRBJ2-1; clone_size: -; cdr3_aa: ASSYRDAYNEQF
v_call: TRBV6-5; j_call: TRBJ1-6; clone_size: many; cdr3_aa: ASRITGGDSPLH
v_call: TRBV29-1; j_call: TRBJ2-7; clone_size: many; cdr3_aa: SVGTVYEQY
v_call: TRBV6-5; j_call: TRBJ1-2; clone_size: few; cdr3_aa: ASSYRQGYGYT
v_call: TRBV27; j_call: TRBJ1-1; clone_size: -; cdr3_aa: ASGGQYTEAF
v_call: TRBV11-1; j_call: TRBJ2-7; clone_size: -; cdr3_aa: ASSPGQGYYEQY
v_call: TRBV30; j_call: TRBJ1-2; clone_size: -; cdr3_aa: AWISGRQALTGGYT
v_call: TRBV10-3; j_call: TRBJ2-3; clone_size: once; cdr3_aa: AISESSSGGYTDTQY
v_call: TRBV18; j_call: TRBJ1-1; clone_size: -; cdr3_aa: ASSPNRGLTEAF
v_call: TRBV4-3; j_call: TRBJ1-6; clone_size: -; cdr3_aa: ASSQGTGVYNSPLH
v_call: TRBV6-5; j_call: TRBJ2-2; clone_size: once; cdr3_aa: ASRKGLLSGELF